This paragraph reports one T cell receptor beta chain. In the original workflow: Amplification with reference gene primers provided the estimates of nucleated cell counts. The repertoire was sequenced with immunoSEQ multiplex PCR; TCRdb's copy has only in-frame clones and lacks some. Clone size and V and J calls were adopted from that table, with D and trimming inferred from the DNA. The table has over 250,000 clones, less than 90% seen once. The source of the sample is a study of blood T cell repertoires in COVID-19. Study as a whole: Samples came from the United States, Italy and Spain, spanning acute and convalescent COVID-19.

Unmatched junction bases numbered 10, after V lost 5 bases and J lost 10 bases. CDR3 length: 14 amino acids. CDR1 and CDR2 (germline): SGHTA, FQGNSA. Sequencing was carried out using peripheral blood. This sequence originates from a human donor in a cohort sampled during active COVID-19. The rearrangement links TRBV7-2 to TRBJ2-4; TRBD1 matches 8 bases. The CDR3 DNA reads TGTGCCAGCAGCGCAGGACAGGGTCGCGGGATTCAGTACTTC. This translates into CASSAGQGRGIQYF. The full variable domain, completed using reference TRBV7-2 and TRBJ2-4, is GAGVSQSPSNKVTEKGKDVELRCDPISGHTALYWYRQSLGQGLEFLIYFQGNSAPDKSGLPSDRFSAERTGGSVSTLTIQRTQQEDSAVYLCASSAGQGRGIQYFGAGTRLSVL.